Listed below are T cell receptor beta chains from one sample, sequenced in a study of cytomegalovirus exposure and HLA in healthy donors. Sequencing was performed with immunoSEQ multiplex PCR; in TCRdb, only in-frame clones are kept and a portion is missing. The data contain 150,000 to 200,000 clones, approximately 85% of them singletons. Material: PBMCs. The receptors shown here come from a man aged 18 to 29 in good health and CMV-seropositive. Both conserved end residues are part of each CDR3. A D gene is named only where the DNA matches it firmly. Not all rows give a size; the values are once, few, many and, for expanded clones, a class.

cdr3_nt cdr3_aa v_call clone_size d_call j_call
TGTGCCAGTAGTATTCGGGGTCCCTCTGGAAACACCATATATTTT CASSIRGPSGNTIYF TRBV19 once . TRBJ1-3
TGTGCCAGCAGAGCAGGGGCCGCAACCTTCGAGCAGTACTTC CASRAGAATFEQYF TRBV6-1 few . TRBJ2-7
TGCGCCAGCAGCCAAGATTCACGGGGAGCCGGGGCCAACGTCCTGACTTTC CASSQDSRGAGANVLTF TRBV4-3 . . TRBJ2-6
TGTGCCAGCAGGGTTGACAGGGGAGGGGCCGCATTGGGCACTGAAGCTTTCTTT CASRVDRGGAALGTEAFF TRBV2 . TRBD1 TRBJ1-1
TGCGCCAGCAGCTCCAGACTAGCGGGTAATGAGCAGTTCTTC CASSSRLAGNEQFF TRBV5-1 few TRBD2 TRBJ2-1
TGTGCCAGCCGCGACAGGACGAACACCGGGGAGCTGTTTTTT CASRDRTNTGELFF TRBV2 . . TRBJ2-2
TGTGCCAGTAGTATCCCCTGGTGGAGGACAGACCTGAATGAGCAGTTCTTC CASSIPWWRTDLNEQFF TRBV19 . . TRBJ2-1
TGTGCCAGTGTTACAGGGTTCTCCTCTGGAAACACCATATATTTT CASVTGFSSGNTIYF TRBV19 . . TRBJ1-3
TGCAGCGTTCCCCAGGGGGCCTATGGCTACACCTTC CSVPQGAYGYTF TRBV29-1 . TRBD1 TRBJ1-2
TGTGCCAGCTCACCACGGGAGAGGAAAACTGAAGCTTTCTTT CASSPRERKTEAFF TRBV18 . . TRBJ1-1
TGTGCCAGCAGGAAGGACTCAGACTACGAGCAGTACTTC CASRKDSDYEQYF TRBV27 . . TRBJ2-7
TGTGCCAGCAGAGATACAGGTACGAACACCGGGGAGCTGTTTTTT CASRDTGTNTGELFF TRBV11-2 . . TRBJ2-2
TGTGCCAGCAAACAGACAGGGGGCATGGCTTCACCCCTCCACTTT CASKQTGGMASPLHF TRBV6-1 . TRBD1 TRBJ1-6
TGTGCCAGCAGCTCTACTGGGACAGGGGTATCCAATGAGCAGTTCTTC CASSSTGTGVSNEQFF TRBV13 . TRBD1 TRBJ2-1
TGTGCCACCTCCCTTGGAGTTAGAGGCAATCAGCCCCAGCATTTT CATSLGVRGNQPQHF TRBV28 . . TRBJ1-5
TGCGCCAGCAGCTTGAGTCGGGTACCGTTGAACACTGAAGCTTTCTTT CASSLSRVPLNTEAFF TRBV5-1 . . TRBJ1-1
TGTGCCAGCAGCTTAGCGTCGACAGATACGCAGTATTTT CASSLASTDTQYF TRBV7-9 few . TRBJ2-3
TGTGCCAGCTCACAAACGGAGGGGGCGGCCCGAGAAGCTTTCTTT CASSQTEGAAREAFF TRBV18 few TRBD1 TRBJ1-1
TGTGCCAGCAGCTTGGCGGGCGGGGGGGTCGACACGCAGTATTTT CASSLAGGGVDTQYF TRBV5-4 . TRBD2 TRBJ2-3
TGTTCCAGCGGTTCCTATCAGGGCTCTGGGGCCAACGTCCTGACTTTC CSSGSYQGSGANVLTF TRBV7-9 . . TRBJ2-6
TGTGCCTGGAGTGTAGGAAGCGGTGAAGCTTTCTTT CAWSVGSGEAFF TRBV30 . . TRBJ1-1
TGTGCCAGCAAACCAGAATATTACAATGAGCAGTTCTTC CASKPEYYNEQFF TRBV2 once . TRBJ2-1
TGCGCCAGCAGCTCGCAAACCGGGACAGGGGCCGAGCAGTACTTC CASSSQTGTGAEQYF TRBV5-1 . TRBD1 TRBJ2-7
TGTGCCAGCAGCGCCTCCACGACAGGGGCTCCTAACTATGGCTACACCTTC CASSASTTGAPNYGYTF TRBV9 . TRBD1 TRBJ1-2
TGTGCCAGCAGTGAATATGGCAGGGAAGAGCAGTTCTTC CASSEYGREEQFF TRBV25-1 . . TRBJ2-1
TGTGCCACCAGCAGGACAGGGGGCGATTCACCCCTCCACTTT CATSRTGGDSPLHF TRBV15 . TRBD1 TRBJ1-6
TGCGCCAGCAGACCCGGGACAGGGGACTACGAGCAGTACTTC CASRPGTGDYEQYF TRBV5-1 . TRBD1 TRBJ2-7
TGTGCCAGCAGCCCGGGACTACCTGAGACCCAGTACTTC CASSPGLPETQYF TRBV6-5 . TRBD2 TRBJ2-5
TGTGCCAGCAGCGTAGCTAGCGGACTAGGTCTTGAGGAGACCCAGTACTTC CASSVASGLGLEETQYF TRBV9 . TRBD2 TRBJ2-5
TGCAGCGCTGAGACAGGGGGCAACACTGAAGCTTTCTTT CSAETGGNTEAFF TRBV29-1 . TRBD1 TRBJ1-1
TGTGCCAGTAGTATTCCCGGACAGGGAACTTCACCCCTCCACTTT CASSIPGQGTSPLHF TRBV19 . TRBD1 TRBJ1-6
TGCGCCAGCAGCTTCCTAGACTCCGGAGTGACCGGGGAGCTGTTTTTT CASSFLDSGVTGELFF TRBV5-1 . . TRBJ2-2
TGTGCCATCAGTGTAGGGACAGGCGTTTCCGGGGAGCTGTTTTTT CAISVGTGVSGELFF TRBV10-3 . TRBD1 TRBJ2-2
TGTGCCAGCAGCTTACTTAATGAGGAACAGCCCCAGCATTTT CASSLLNEEQPQHF TRBV11-2 . . TRBJ1-5
TGCGCCAGCAGTGAGTTGGACAGGGGGATCTCGGAGCAGTACTTC CASSELDRGISEQYF TRBV10-1 once TRBD1 TRBJ2-7
TGTGCCAGCAGTACAGGGGGAAGACACACCGGGGAGCTGTTTTTT CASSTGGRHTGELFF TRBV6-1 . TRBD1 TRBJ2-2